These T cell receptor beta chains were read from a single sample in a study of blood T cell repertoires in COVID-19. The data were produced by immunoSEQ multiplex PCR, yet TCRdb's version contains in-frame clones alone and is incomplete. The sample records around 440,000 clones, 70% to 90% being singletons. Material: peripheral blood. The receptors here all came from a woman between 45 and 65 years old with COVID-19, enrolled during active disease. CDR3s include the opening cysteine and the closing phenylalanine or tryptophan. The D gene is left open where the match is weak. Some rows mark clone size as missing; the rest say once, few, many or name a class of expanded clone.

clone size: NA
CDR3 length: 15
D gene: TRBD2
J gene: TRBJ2-7
V gene: TRBV28
CDR3 protein: CASSPSGGLRVGQYF
CDR3 DNA: TGTGCCAGCAGCCCCAGCGGGGGACTTCGTGTTGGGCAGTACTTC

clone size: once
CDR3 length: 15
D gene: TRBD1
J gene: TRBJ1-2
V gene: TRBV30
CDR3 protein: CAWSVLGQVTYGYTF
CDR3 DNA: TGTGCCTGGAGTGTACTTGGACAGGTTACCTATGGCTACACCTTC

clone size: NA
CDR3 length: 15
D gene: TRBD1
J gene: TRBJ1-6
V gene: TRBV6-6
CDR3 protein: CASSYVGQGSSPLHF
CDR3 DNA: TGTGCCAGCAGTTACGTTGGACAGGGGAGTTCACCCCTCCACTTT

clone size: NA
CDR3 length: 15
D gene: NA
J gene: TRBJ2-2
V gene: TRBV9
CDR3 protein: CASSVVGTTRGELFF
CDR3 DNA: TGTGCCAGCAGCGTAGTGGGGACAACCAGGGGGGAGCTGTTTTTT

clone size: NA
CDR3 length: 14
D gene: NA
J gene: TRBJ2-7
V gene: TRBV5-1
CDR3 protein: CASSFIRLGDEQYF
CDR3 DNA: TGCGCCAGCAGCTTCATACGGTTGGGCGACGAGCAGTACTTC

clone size: NA
CDR3 length: 11
D gene: NA
J gene: TRBJ2-7
V gene: TRBV12-3/TRBV12-4
CDR3 protein: CASSPSYEQYF
CDR3 DNA: TGTGCCAGCAGCCCGTCCTACGAGCAGTACTTC

clone size: NA
CDR3 length: 12
D gene: NA
J gene: TRBJ1-2
V gene: TRBV3-1/TRBV3-2
CDR3 protein: CASSQGEGGYTF
CDR3 DNA: TGTGCCAGCAGCCAGGGAGAGGGTGGCTACACCTTC

clone size: NA
CDR3 length: 16
D gene: TRBD2
J gene: TRBJ2-7
V gene: TRBV5-1
CDR3 protein: CASSLEISGGSYEQYF
CDR3 DNA: TGCGCCAGCAGCTTGGAAATTAGCGGGGGCTCCTACGAGCAGTACTTC

clone size: NA
CDR3 length: 15
D gene: TRBD2
J gene: TRBJ2-5
V gene: TRBV28
CDR3 protein: CASSLTGGMKETQYF
CDR3 DNA: TGTGCCAGCAGCCTCACCGGGGGGATGAAGGAGACCCAGTACTTC

clone size: once
CDR3 length: 13
D gene: NA
J gene: TRBJ1-1
V gene: TRBV10-3
CDR3 protein: CATSEVSNTEAFF
CDR3 DNA: TGTGCCACCTCAGAAGTTTCAAACACTGAAGCTTTCTTT

clone size: NA
CDR3 length: 15
D gene: TRBD1
J gene: TRBJ1-5
V gene: TRBV4-1
CDR3 protein: CASSQADRDNQPQHF
CDR3 DNA: TGCGCCAGCAGCCAAGCGGACAGGGACAATCAGCCCCAGCATTTT

clone size: NA
CDR3 length: 15
D gene: TRBD1
J gene: TRBJ1-1
V gene: TRBV7-6
CDR3 protein: CASSARQGTNTEAFF
CDR3 DNA: TGTGCCAGCAGCGCCCGACAGGGGACGAACACTGAAGCTTTCTTT

clone size: NA
CDR3 length: 16
D gene: NA
J gene: TRBJ2-4
V gene: TRBV11-2
CDR3 protein: CASSSMGGARRVIQYF
CDR3 DNA: TGTGCCAGCAGTTCGATGGGGGGTGCAAGACGGGTCATTCAGTACTTC

clone size: NA
CDR3 length: 12
D gene: NA
J gene: TRBJ2-5
V gene: TRBV3-1/TRBV3-2
CDR3 protein: CASGQGRETQYF
CDR3 DNA: TGTGCCAGCGGCCAGGGGAGAGAGACCCAGTACTTC

clone size: NA
CDR3 length: 14
D gene: NA
J gene: TRBJ1-4
V gene: TRBV5-6
CDR3 protein: CASSRGLPNEKLFF
CDR3 DNA: TGTGCCAGCAGCCGGGGGTTACCCAATGAAAAACTGTTTTTT

clone size: NA
CDR3 length: 16
D gene: NA
J gene: TRBJ1-2
V gene: TRBV3-1/TRBV3-2
CDR3 protein: CASSQVVGGLPYGYTF
CDR3 DNA: TGTGCCAGCAGCCAGGTCGTGGGGGGGCTACCTTATGGCTACACCTTC

clone size: NA
CDR3 length: 12
D gene: TRBD1
J gene: TRBJ1-1
V gene: TRBV12-3/TRBV12-4
CDR3 protein: CASSLAGTGWIF
CDR3 DNA: TGTGCCAGCAGTTTAGCGGGGACAGGTTGGATCTTT

clone size: NA
CDR3 length: 14
D gene: TRBD2
J gene: TRBJ2-4
V gene: TRBV7-8
CDR3 protein: CASTAGGGGDIQYF
CDR3 DNA: TGTGCCAGCACCGCGGGGGGGGGCGGTGACATTCAGTACTTC

clone size: NA
CDR3 length: 15
D gene: NA
J gene: TRBJ2-5
V gene: TRBV27
CDR3 protein: CASSFRDGSGETQYF
CDR3 DNA: TGTGCCAGCAGTTTCAGGGATGGAAGTGGAGAGACCCAGTACTTC

clone size: NA
CDR3 length: 14
D gene: NA
J gene: TRBJ1-1
V gene: TRBV27
CDR3 protein: CASSLNPIRTEAFF
CDR3 DNA: TGTGCCAGCAGTTTAAACCCTATACGGACTGAAGCTTTCTTT

clone size: NA
CDR3 length: 17
D gene: TRBD2
J gene: TRBJ2-1
V gene: TRBV7-2
CDR3 protein: CASSLVGSGGAGNEQFF
CDR3 DNA: TGTGCCAGCAGCTTAGTCGGAAGCGGGGGGGCGGGCAATGAGCAGTTCTTC

clone size: NA
CDR3 length: 15
D gene: NA
J gene: TRBJ2-2
V gene: TRBV18
CDR3 protein: CASSPGRGSSGELFF
CDR3 DNA: TGTGCCAGCTCACCAGGCAGGGGAAGCTCCGGGGAGCTGTTTTTT

clone size: NA
CDR3 length: 13
D gene: TRBD1
J gene: TRBJ2-7
V gene: TRBV19
CDR3 protein: CASARDSAYEQYF
CDR3 DNA: TGTGCCAGTGCCAGGGACAGTGCCTACGAGCAGTACTTC

clone size: NA
CDR3 length: 13
D gene: NA
J gene: TRBJ1-5
V gene: TRBV19
CDR3 protein: CASSIVGGQPQHF
CDR3 DNA: TGTGCCAGTAGTATAGTAGGGGGACAGCCCCAGCATTTT

clone size: NA
CDR3 length: 15
D gene: NA
J gene: TRBJ1-3
V gene: TRBV6-5
CDR3 protein: CASISGAHKGDTIYF
CDR3 DNA: TGTGCCAGCATTTCAGGGGCGCATAAGGGGGACACCATATATTTT

clone size: NA
CDR3 length: 15
D gene: NA
J gene: TRBJ2-1
V gene: TRBV6-5
CDR3 protein: CASRLGLFSYNEQFF
CDR3 DNA: TGTGCCAGCAGACTAGGACTATTTTCCTACAATGAGCAGTTCTTC

clone size: NA
CDR3 length: 16
D gene: NA
J gene: TRBJ2-7
V gene: TRBV28
CDR3 protein: CASSPQAVVILYEQYF
CDR3 DNA: TGTGCCAGCAGTCCCCAAGCGGTTGTGATACTCTACGAGCAGTACTTC

clone size: NA
CDR3 length: 15
D gene: TRBD1
J gene: TRBJ1-4
V gene: TRBV20-1
CDR3 protein: CSASSHQGAGEKLFF
CDR3 DNA: TGCAGTGCTAGTTCTCACCAGGGGGCAGGGGAAAAACTGTTTTTT

clone size: NA
CDR3 length: 14
D gene: NA
J gene: TRBJ2-3
V gene: TRBV3-1/TRBV3-2
CDR3 protein: CASSRIQGTDTQYF
CDR3 DNA: TGTGCCAGCAGCCGGATTCAGGGGACAGATACGCAGTATTTT

clone size: NA
CDR3 length: 15
D gene: NA
J gene: TRBJ2-1
V gene: TRBV6-1
CDR3 protein: CASSDYGGGQPEQFF
CDR3 DNA: TGTGCCAGCAGTGATTATGGGGGGGGCCAACCTGAGCAGTTCTTC

clone size: NA
CDR3 length: 16
D gene: TRBD2
J gene: TRBJ2-7
V gene: TRBV5-1
CDR3 protein: CASSPLTSGGTYEQYF
CDR3 DNA: TGCGCCAGCAGCCCCCTGACTAGCGGGGGTACCTACGAGCAGTACTTC

clone size: once
CDR3 length: 13
D gene: NA
J gene: TRBJ1-1
V gene: TRBV2
CDR3 protein: CASSLQEGTEAFF
CDR3 DNA: TGTGCCAGCAGCCTACAGGAAGGTACTGAAGCTTTCTTT

clone size: NA
CDR3 length: 12
D gene: NA
J gene: TRBJ2-7
V gene: TRBV11-3
CDR3 protein: CASSLGGREQYF
CDR3 DNA: TGTGCCAGCAGCTTAGGAGGTAGGGAGCAGTACTTC

clone size: NA
CDR3 length: 13
D gene: NA
J gene: TRBJ1-2
V gene: TRBV6-6
CDR3 protein: CASTQGFDYGYTF
CDR3 DNA: TGTGCCAGCACCCAGGGTTTCGACTATGGCTACACCTTC

clone size: few
CDR3 length: 15
D gene: NA
J gene: TRBJ1-5
V gene: TRBV4-1
CDR3 protein: CASSSEVYSNQPQHF
CDR3 DNA: TGCGCCAGCAGTTCCGAGGTTTATAGCAATCAGCCCCAGCATTTT

clone size: NA
CDR3 length: 15
D gene: NA
J gene: TRBJ2-5
V gene: TRBV13
CDR3 protein: CASSLEDSEPETQYF
CDR3 DNA: TGTGCCAGCAGCCTTGAGGACAGCGAACCAGAGACCCAGTACTTC

clone size: NA
CDR3 length: 13
D gene: NA
J gene: TRBJ1-5
V gene: TRBV30
CDR3 protein: CAWAPGSNQPQHF
CDR3 DNA: TGTGCCTGGGCTCCAGGGAGCAATCAGCCCCAGCATTTT

clone size: NA
CDR3 length: 16
D gene: NA
J gene: TRBJ1-6
V gene: TRBV4-1
CDR3 protein: CASSLWGLPYNSPLHF
CDR3 DNA: TGCGCCAGCAGCCTCTGGGGGCTCCCCTATAATTCACCCCTCCACTTT

clone size: NA
CDR3 length: 13
D gene: NA
J gene: TRBJ2-5
V gene: TRBV5-1
CDR3 protein: CASSRTVQETQYF
CDR3 DNA: TGCGCCAGCAGCAGGACAGTCCAAGAGACCCAGTACTTC

clone size: NA
CDR3 length: 18
D gene: TRBD2
J gene: TRBJ2-2
V gene: TRBV2
CDR3 protein: CASSEGLAGGPATGELFF
CDR3 DNA: TGTGCCAGCAGTGAGGGACTAGCGGGGGGGCCGGCCACCGGGGAGCTGTTTTTT

clone size: NA
CDR3 length: 16
D gene: NA
J gene: TRBJ1-2
V gene: TRBV29-1
CDR3 protein: CSVGRGQLYTNYGYTF
CDR3 DNA: TGCAGCGTCGGGCGTGGACAGCTCTACACTAACTATGGCTACACCTTC

clone size: once
CDR3 length: 14
D gene: NA
J gene: TRBJ2-7
V gene: TRBV5-1
CDR3 protein: CASSLQDLWDEQYF
CDR3 DNA: TGCGCCAGCAGCTTACAGGATCTATGGGACGAGCAGTACTTC

clone size: once
CDR3 length: 12
D gene: NA
J gene: TRBJ1-5
V gene: TRBV28
CDR3 protein: CASSYPRGPQHF
CDR3 DNA: TGTGCCAGCAGTTATCCCCGCGGGCCCCAGCATTTT

clone size: once
CDR3 length: 14
D gene: TRBD2
J gene: TRBJ2-7
V gene: TRBV2
CDR3 protein: CASSEIAGSYEQYF
CDR3 DNA: TGTGCCAGCAGTGAAATAGCGGGCTCCTACGAGCAGTACTTC

clone size: NA
CDR3 length: 12
D gene: NA
J gene: TRBJ2-7
V gene: TRBV18
CDR3 protein: CASSQNTYEQYF
CDR3 DNA: TGTGCCAGCTCACAAAACACCTACGAGCAGTACTTC

clone size: NA
CDR3 length: 18
D gene: TRBD2
J gene: TRBJ2-1
V gene: TRBV7-7
CDR3 protein: CASSGLAGGRSSYNEQFF
CDR3 DNA: TGTGCCAGCAGCGGACTAGCGGGGGGGAGGAGCTCCTACAATGAGCAGTTCTTC

clone size: NA
CDR3 length: 16
D gene: NA
J gene: TRBJ2-6
V gene: TRBV5-1
CDR3 protein: CASSLDRNSGANVLTF
CDR3 DNA: TGCGCCAGCAGCCTAGACAGAAACTCTGGGGCCAACGTCCTGACTTTC

clone size: once
CDR3 length: 15
D gene: TRBD1
J gene: TRBJ2-2
V gene: TRBV11-1
CDR3 protein: CASSSAGTGTGELFF
CDR3 DNA: TGTGCCAGCAGCTCCGCCGGGACAGGGACCGGGGAGCTGTTTTTT

clone size: NA
CDR3 length: 15
D gene: TRBD1
J gene: TRBJ2-7
V gene: TRBV24-1
CDR3 protein: CATNAPGQGIYEQYF
CDR3 DNA: TGTGCCACGAACGCTCCGGGACAGGGAATCTACGAGCAGTACTTC

clone size: NA
CDR3 length: 13
D gene: TRBD1
J gene: TRBJ1-5
V gene: TRBV12-3/TRBV12-4
CDR3 protein: CASSPTGRQPQHF
CDR3 DNA: TGTGCCAGCAGCCCGACAGGGCGTCAGCCCCAGCATTTT

clone size: few
CDR3 length: 12
D gene: NA
J gene: TRBJ1-2
V gene: TRBV19
CDR3 protein: CASSPDTYGYTF
CDR3 DNA: TGTGCCAGTAGTCCGGACACCTATGGCTACACCTTC

clone size: NA
CDR3 length: 12
D gene: TRBD2
J gene: TRBJ2-1
V gene: TRBV2
CDR3 protein: CASRAGGLEQFF
CDR3 DNA: TGTGCCAGCAGGGCGGGGGGGCTAGAGCAGTTCTTC

clone size: NA
CDR3 length: 16
D gene: NA
J gene: TRBJ2-1
V gene: TRBV5-1
CDR3 protein: CASREVLGYAGNEQFF
CDR3 DNA: TGCGCCAGCAGGGAGGTCTTGGGGTACGCAGGCAATGAGCAGTTCTTC